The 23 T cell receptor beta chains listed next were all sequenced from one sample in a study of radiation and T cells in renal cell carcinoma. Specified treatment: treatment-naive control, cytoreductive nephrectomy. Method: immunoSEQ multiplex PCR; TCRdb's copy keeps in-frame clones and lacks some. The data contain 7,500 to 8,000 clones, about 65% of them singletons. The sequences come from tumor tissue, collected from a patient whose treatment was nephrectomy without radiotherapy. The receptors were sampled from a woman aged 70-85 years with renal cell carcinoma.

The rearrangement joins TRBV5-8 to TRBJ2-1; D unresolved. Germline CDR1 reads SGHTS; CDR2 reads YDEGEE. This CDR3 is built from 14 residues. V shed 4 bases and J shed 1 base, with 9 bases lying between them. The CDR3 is CASSRQGSYNEQFF. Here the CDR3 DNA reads TGTGCCAGCAGCCGACAAGGGTCCTACAATGAGCAGTTCTTC.

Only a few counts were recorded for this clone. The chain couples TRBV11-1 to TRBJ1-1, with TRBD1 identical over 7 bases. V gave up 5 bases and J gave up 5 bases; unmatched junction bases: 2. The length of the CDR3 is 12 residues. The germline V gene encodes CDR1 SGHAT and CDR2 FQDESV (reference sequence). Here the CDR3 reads CASSQGGTEAFF. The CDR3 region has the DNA TGTGCCAGCAGCCAGGGGGGGACTGAAGCTTTCTTT.

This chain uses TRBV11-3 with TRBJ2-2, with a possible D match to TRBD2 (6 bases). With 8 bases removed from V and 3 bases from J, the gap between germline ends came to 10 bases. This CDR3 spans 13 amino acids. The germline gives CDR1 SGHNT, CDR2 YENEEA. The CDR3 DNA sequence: TGTGCCAGCGGGACTTCCGACACCGGGGAGCTGTTTTTT. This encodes CASGTSDTGELFF.

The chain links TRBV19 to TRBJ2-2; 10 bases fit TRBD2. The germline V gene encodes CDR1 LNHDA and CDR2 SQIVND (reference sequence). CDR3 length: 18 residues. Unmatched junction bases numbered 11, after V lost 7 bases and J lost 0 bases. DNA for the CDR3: TGTGCCAGTAAAAGCCCGGGACTAGCGTTGGCGAACACCGGGGAGCTGTTTTTT. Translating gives CASKSPGLALANTGELFF.

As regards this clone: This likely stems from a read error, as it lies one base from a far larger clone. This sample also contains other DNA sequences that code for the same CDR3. The CDR3 protein is CASSSQAADRRGEQYF. CDR3 nucleotides: TGCGCCAGCAGCTCTCAGGCGGCTGATCGCAGGGGCGAGCAGTACTTC. The chain joins TRBV5-1 to TRBJ2-7; D is possibly TRBD1 (6 bases). The CDR3 contains 16 residues. Trimming cost V 3 bases and J 6 bases, with 22 bases left between them. CDR1 and CDR2 (germline): SGHRS, YFSETQ.

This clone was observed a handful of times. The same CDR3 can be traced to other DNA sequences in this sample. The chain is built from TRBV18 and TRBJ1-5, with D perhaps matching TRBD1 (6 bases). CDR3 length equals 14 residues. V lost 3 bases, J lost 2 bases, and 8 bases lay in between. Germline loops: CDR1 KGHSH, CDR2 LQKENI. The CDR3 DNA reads TGTGCCAGCTCACCCGGGGGCCGCAATCAGCCCCAGCATTTT. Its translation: CASSPGGRNQPQHF. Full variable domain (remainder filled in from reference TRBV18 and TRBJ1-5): NAGVMQNPRHLVRRRGQEARLRCSPMKGHSHVYWYRQLPEEGLKFMVYLQKENIIDESGMPKERFSAEFPKEGPSILRIQQVVRGDSAAYFCASSPGGRNQPQHFGDGTRLSIL.

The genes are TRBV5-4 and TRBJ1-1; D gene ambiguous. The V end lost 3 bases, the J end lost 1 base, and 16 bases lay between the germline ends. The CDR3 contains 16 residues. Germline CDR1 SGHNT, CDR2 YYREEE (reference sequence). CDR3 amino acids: CASSYNRWVKNTEAFF. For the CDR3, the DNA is TGTGCCAGCAGCTATAATCGGTGGGTCAAGAACACTGAAGCTTTCTTT.

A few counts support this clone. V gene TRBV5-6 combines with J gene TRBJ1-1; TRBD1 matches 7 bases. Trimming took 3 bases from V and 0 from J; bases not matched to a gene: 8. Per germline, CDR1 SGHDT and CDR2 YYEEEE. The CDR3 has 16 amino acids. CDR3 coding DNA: TGTGCCAGCAGCTCATACTGGGGACAGATGAACACTGAAGCTTTCTTT. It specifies CASSSYWGQMNTEAFF.

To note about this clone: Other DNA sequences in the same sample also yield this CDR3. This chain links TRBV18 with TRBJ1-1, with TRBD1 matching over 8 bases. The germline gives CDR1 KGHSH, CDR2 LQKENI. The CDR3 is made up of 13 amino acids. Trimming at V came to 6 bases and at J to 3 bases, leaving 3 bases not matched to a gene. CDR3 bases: TGTGCCAGCTCGCAGGGGGCTGACACTGAAGCTTTCTTT. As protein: CASSQGADTEAFF.

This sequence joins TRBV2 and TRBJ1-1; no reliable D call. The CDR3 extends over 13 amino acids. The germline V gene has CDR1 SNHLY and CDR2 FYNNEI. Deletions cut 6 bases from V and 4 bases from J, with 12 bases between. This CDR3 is CASREDGSTEAFF. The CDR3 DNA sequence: TGTGCCAGCAGGGAGGACGGTTCCACTGAAGCTTTCTTT.

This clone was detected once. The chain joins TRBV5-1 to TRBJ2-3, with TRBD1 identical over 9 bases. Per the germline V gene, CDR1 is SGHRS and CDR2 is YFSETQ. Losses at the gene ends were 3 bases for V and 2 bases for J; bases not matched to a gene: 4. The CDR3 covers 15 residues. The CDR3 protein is CASSSRTGVTDTQYF. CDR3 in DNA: TGCGCCAGCAGCTCCCGGACAGGGGTCACAGATACGCAGTATTTT. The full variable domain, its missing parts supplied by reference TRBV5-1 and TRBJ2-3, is KAGVTQTPRYLIKTRGQQVTLSCSPISGHRSVSWYQQTPGQGLQFLFEYFSETQRNKGNFPGRFSGRQFSNSRSEMNVSTLELGDSALYLCASSSRTGVTDTQYFGPGTRLTVL.

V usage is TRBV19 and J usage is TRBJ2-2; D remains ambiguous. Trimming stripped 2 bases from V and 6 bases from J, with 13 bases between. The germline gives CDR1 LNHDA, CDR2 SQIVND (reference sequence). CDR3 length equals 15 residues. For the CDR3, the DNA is TGTGCCAGTAGTATATATGGGGATTGGCCCGGGGAGCTGTTTTTT. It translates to CASSIYGDWPGELFF.

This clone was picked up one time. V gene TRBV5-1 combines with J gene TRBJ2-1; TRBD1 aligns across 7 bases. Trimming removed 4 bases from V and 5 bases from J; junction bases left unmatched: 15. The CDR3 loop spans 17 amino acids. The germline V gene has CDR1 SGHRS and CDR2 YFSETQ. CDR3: CASSHNRRDRVDNEQFF. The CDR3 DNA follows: TGCGCCAGCAGCCATAACCGCCGGGACAGAGTTGACAATGAGCAGTTCTTC.

CDR3 sequence reads: CASSLSRVTEAFF. CDR3 coding DNA: TGTGCCAGCAGCTTATCCAGGGTGACTGAAGCTTTCTTT. The chain recombines TRBV7-3 with TRBJ1-1; TRBD1 is a possible D gene (5 bases). The V and J ends lost 2 bases and 5 bases respectively, with 9 bases between them. The CDR3 extends over 13 amino acids. Looked up from germline, CDR1 is SGHTA and CDR2 is FQGTGA.

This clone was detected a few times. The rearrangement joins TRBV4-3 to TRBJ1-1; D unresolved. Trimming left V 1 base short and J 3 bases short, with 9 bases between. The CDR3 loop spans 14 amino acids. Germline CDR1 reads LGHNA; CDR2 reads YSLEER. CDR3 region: CASSQVVQDTEAFF. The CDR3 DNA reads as TGCGCCAGCAGCCAAGTTGTCCAGGACACTGAAGCTTTCTTT.

CDR3 sequence (DNA): TGTGCCAGCAGTTTCACCGGGACAGGGAGGACTGAAGCTTTCTTT. Protein sequence: CASSFTGTGRTEAFF. The gene calls are TRBV6-5 and TRBJ1-1; TRBD1 matches 9 bases. This CDR3 is 15 amino acids long. V gave up 4 bases and J gave up 5 bases; unmatched junction bases: 8. Germline values: CDR1 MNHEY, CDR2 SVGAGI.

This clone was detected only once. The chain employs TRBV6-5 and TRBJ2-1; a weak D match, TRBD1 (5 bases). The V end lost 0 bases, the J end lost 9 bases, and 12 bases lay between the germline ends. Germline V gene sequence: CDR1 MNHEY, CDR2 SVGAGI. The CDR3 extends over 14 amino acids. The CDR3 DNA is TGTGCCAGCAGTTACTCAGCTAGGGGCGGTGAGCAGTTCTTC. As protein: CASSYSARGGEQFF.

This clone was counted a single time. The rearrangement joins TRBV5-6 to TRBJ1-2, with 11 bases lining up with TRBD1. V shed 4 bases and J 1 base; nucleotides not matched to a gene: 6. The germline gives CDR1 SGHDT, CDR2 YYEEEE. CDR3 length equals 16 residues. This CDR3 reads CASSVGTGGDNYGYTF. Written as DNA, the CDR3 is TGTGCCAGCAGCGTCGGGACAGGGGGGGATAACTATGGCTACACCTTC. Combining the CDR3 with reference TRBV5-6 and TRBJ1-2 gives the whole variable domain DAGVTQSPTHLIKTRGQQVTLRCSPKSGHDTVSWYQQALGQGPQFIFQYYEEEERQRGNFPDRFSGHQFPNYSSELNVNALLLGDSALYLCASSVGTGGDNYGYTFGSGTRLTVV.

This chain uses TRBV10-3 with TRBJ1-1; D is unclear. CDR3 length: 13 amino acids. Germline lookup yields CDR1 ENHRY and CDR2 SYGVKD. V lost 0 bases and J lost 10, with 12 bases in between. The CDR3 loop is CAISESLGEGAFF. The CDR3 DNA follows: TGTGCCATCAGTGAGTCGCTTGGGGAGGGAGCTTTCTTT.

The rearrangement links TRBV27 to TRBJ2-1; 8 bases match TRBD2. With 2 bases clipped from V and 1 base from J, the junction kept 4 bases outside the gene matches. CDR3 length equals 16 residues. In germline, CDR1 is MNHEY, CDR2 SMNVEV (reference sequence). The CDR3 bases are TGTGCCAGCAGTTTAAACGGGGGGGCATCCTACAATGAGCAGTTCTTC. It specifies CASSLNGGASYNEQFF.

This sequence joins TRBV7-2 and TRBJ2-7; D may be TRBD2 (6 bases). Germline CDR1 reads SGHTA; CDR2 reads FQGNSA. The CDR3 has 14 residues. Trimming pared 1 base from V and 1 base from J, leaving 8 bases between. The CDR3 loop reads CASSLVAGSYEQYF. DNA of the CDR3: TGTGCCAGCAGCTTAGTGGCGGGGTCCTACGAGCAGTACTTC.

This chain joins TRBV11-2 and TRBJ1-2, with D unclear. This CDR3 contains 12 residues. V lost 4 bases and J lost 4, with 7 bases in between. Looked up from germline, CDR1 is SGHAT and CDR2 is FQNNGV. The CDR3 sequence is CASSSHGYGYTF. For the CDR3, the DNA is TGTGCCAGCAGCTCCCACGGCTATGGCTACACCTTC.

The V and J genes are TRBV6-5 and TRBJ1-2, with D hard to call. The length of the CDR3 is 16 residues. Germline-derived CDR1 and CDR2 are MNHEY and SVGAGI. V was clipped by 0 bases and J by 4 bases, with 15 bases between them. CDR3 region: CASSYSPPGVGYGYTF. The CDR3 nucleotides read TGTGCCAGCAGTTACTCGCCCCCCGGGGTCGGCTATGGCTACACCTTC.